This T cell receptor beta chain appears in the sequencing data of a study of CD4 and CD8 cells across lung adenocarcinoma regions. Donors had localized lung adenocarcinoma, a non-small cell lung cancer. This clonotype was detected ten times or more. Trimming removed 0 bases at V and 7 bases at J, with 22 bases between. This CDR3 spans 18 amino acids. Per the germline V gene, CDR1 is MNHEY and CDR2 is SVGAGI. TCRdb independently ran MiXCR on the PCR reads; one entry per CDR3 protein. The profile covers tens of thousands of distinct CDR3 sequences, with 45% to 50% appearing a single time and nearly 50% taken by the ten largest.

The TCR sequence derives from a male donor with lung adenocarcinoma. The CD4 and CD8 labels of this study may be unreliable. The V call is TRBV6-5, the J call TRBJ2-1; no firm D call. The sample comprised CD8+ T cells from the center of a lung tumor. In nucleotides, the CDR3 is TGTGCCAGCAGTTACTCATTTTACGTGGGGTATATTTGGAATGAGCAGTTCTTC. Amino acids: CASSYSFYVGYIWNEQFF.